The 15 T cell receptor beta chains below all came from one sample that was sequenced in a study of T cells after posttransplantation cyclophosphamide. Some clones are missing from TCRdb's copy, which holds only in-frame ones; the method was immunoSEQ multiplex PCR. The table lists 15,000 to 20,000 clones, 70% to 80% of them singletons. Cyclophosphamide on days +3 and +4 followed busulfan-fludarabine conditioning and a marrow graft. This material consisted of PBMCs, taken after an allogeneic stem cell transplant with post-transplant cyclophosphamide. These TCRs come from a young adult male patient who received an allogeneic stem cell transplant from a related donor, was CMV-positive, and had acute GVHD only. The graft donor may have contributed some T cells.

The rearrangement links TRBV6-6 to TRBJ1-6, with 7 bases aligning to TRBD1. Germline V gene lookup returns CDR1 MNHNY and CDR2 SVGAGI (reference sequence). This CDR3 spans 16 amino acids. V lost 6 bases to trimming and J lost 4 bases; unmatched junction nucleotides: 9. In DNA, the CDR3 is TGTGCCAGCAGCCGTCCCGACAGGGTATATAATTCACCCCTCCACTTT. It codes for CASSRPDRVYNSPLHF.

The CDR3 bases are TGTGCCAGTCTTCCAGGAGGGTTTGGCAATGAGCAGTTCTTC. Translation: CASLPGGFGNEQFF. The rearrangement links TRBV25-1 to TRBJ2-1; weak D call: TRBD2 (6 bases). There are 14 residues in the CDR3. Deletions cut 9 bases from V and 6 bases from J, with 18 bases between. CDR1 is MGHDK, CDR2 SYGVNS, per germline.

This clone occurred a few times. This sequence joins TRBV6-6 and TRBJ1-4, with a weak D call TRBD1 (5 bases). The CDR3 length is 13 residues. The V and J ends lost 7 bases and 5 bases respectively, with 11 bases between them. Germline CDR1 is MNHNY and CDR2 is SVGAGI (reference sequence). CDR3 bases: TGTGCCAGCAAGGGACTCAGGAATGAAAAACTGTTTTTT. It is translated as CASKGLRNEKLFF.

This chain links TRBV23-1 with TRBJ2-2; a possible D gene is TRBD1 (5 bases). TRBV23-1 is marked as an open reading frame, function uncertain. The CDR3 totals 15 residues. Trimming shortened V by 0 bases and J by 7 bases, and 12 bases separated the two germline ends. For the CDR3, the DNA is TGCGCCAGCAGTCAATCCGGACACCTTGGCGGGGAGCTGTTTTTT. Residues: CASSQSGHLGGELFF.

The chain couples TRBV4-3 to TRBJ2-3; 7 bases align to TRBD2. V was pared by 0 bases and J by 6 bases, with 9 bases of the junction left unmatched. Germline CDR1 and CDR2: LGHNA and YSLEER. The CDR3 consists of 16 residues. In DNA, the CDR3 is TGCGCCAGCAGCCAAGATGCCGCGGGGAGGGCGGATACGCAGTATTTT. Protein: CASSQDAAGRADTQYF.

V gene TRBV18 combines with J gene TRBJ1-2, with no clear D. Trimming stripped 1 base from V and 3 bases from J, with 6 bases between. Germline V gene lookup returns CDR1 KGHSH and CDR2 LQKENI. This CDR3 has 13 residues. CDR3 DNA: TGTGCCAGCTCACCACAGCAAGACTATGGCTACACCTTC. This codes for CASSPQQDYGYTF.

The sample holds one count of this clone. The chain has TRBV5-1 and TRBJ2-2; no firm D call. Germline V gene sequence: CDR1 SGHRS, CDR2 YFSETQ. The CDR3 runs to 15 residues. Trimming took 0 bases from V and 4 from J, leaving 10 bases between them. The CDR3 spells CASSLGSHGTGELFF. CDR3 bases: TGCGCCAGCAGCTTGGGATCTCACGGCACCGGGGAGCTGTTTTTT. Full variable domain (rest looked up from reference TRBV5-1 and TRBJ2-2): KAGVTQTPRYLIKTRGQQVTLSCSPISGHRSVSWYQQTPGQGLQFLFEYFSETQRNKGNFPGRFSGRQFSNSRSEMNVSTLELGDSALYLCASSLGSHGTGELFFGEGSRLTVL.

The chain combines TRBV9 with TRBJ2-5, with D uncertain. The CDR3 is 14 amino acids. The germline V and J ends were trimmed by 3 bases and 2 bases, with 11 bases remaining between them. Germline V lookup: CDR1 SGDLS, CDR2 YYNGEE. This chain's CDR3 is CASSGPQLQETQYF. The DNA for the CDR3 is TGTGCCAGCAGCGGGCCGCAGTTACAAGAGACCCAGTACTTC.

This sequence joins TRBV2 and TRBJ2-7, with 10 bases matching TRBD2. The V gene end was trimmed by 6 bases and the J gene end by 6 bases; junction bases not matched to a gene: 8. CDR1 SNHLY and CDR2 FYNNEI come from the germline V gene. This CDR3 spans 14 amino acids. CDR3 sequence reads: CASRRAGGPLEQYF. The CDR3 coding sequence is TGTGCCAGCAGGCGAGCGGGGGGGCCCCTCGAGCAGTACTTC.

This clone was recorded once. The CDR3 nucleotides are TGTGCCAGCAGGCGACTAGGACAAGAGACCCAGTACTTC. This encodes CASRRLGQETQYF. This sequence joins TRBV7-2 and TRBJ2-5, with a possible D match to TRBD2 (6 bases). Germline lookup yields CDR1 SGHTA and CDR2 FQGNSA. The germline V and J ends were trimmed by 6 bases and 2 bases, with 10 bases remaining between them. The CDR3 covers 13 residues.

The genes are TRBV6-1 and TRBJ1-1; the match to TRBD1 covers 8 bases. V shed 4 bases, J shed 5 bases, and the junction held 6 bases outside the gene matches. The CDR3 spans 14 residues. CDR1 and CDR2 from the germline V gene are MNHNS and SASEGT. This CDR3 is CASSADRVGTEAFF. In nucleotides, the CDR3 is TGTGCCAGCAGTGCGGACAGGGTAGGGACTGAAGCTTTCTTT.

This chain links TRBV7-9 with TRBJ2-3; 9 bases fit TRBD1. The germline V gene has CDR1 SEHNR and CDR2 FQNEAQ (reference sequence). The CDR3 has 18 residues. Trimming took 4 bases from V and 2 from J; bases not matched to a gene: 13. The CDR3 region has the DNA TGTGCCAGCAGCTACGGAAAGAAGGGACAGGGCCACACAGATACGCAGTATTTT. Its protein product is CASSYGKKGQGHTDTQYF.

The chain carries TRBV28 and TRBJ1-1, with D hard to call. The V end lost 6 bases, the J end lost 3 bases, and 8 bases lay between the germline ends. In germline, CDR1 is MDHEN, CDR2 SYDVKM. This CDR3 is built from 12 residues. The CDR3 DNA follows: TGTGCCAGCAGCCTGAGGGACACTGAAGCTTTCTTT. The encoded protein is CASSLRDTEAFF.

This sequence joins TRBV29-1 and TRBJ2-7; 7 nucleotides match TRBD1. Germline CDR1 reads SQVTM; CDR2 reads ANQGSEA. The CDR3 loop spans 15 amino acids. The trim removed 0 bases at V and 2 bases at J, leaving 7 bases unmatched. CDR3 region: CSVEDSLTGTYEQYF. CDR3 bases: TGCAGCGTTGAAGATTCCCTGACAGGGACCTACGAGCAGTACTTC.

This clone came up once. The chain combines TRBV18 with TRBJ1-2; 10 bases fit TRBD1. The V gene's germline CDR1 is KGHSH and CDR2 LQKENI. CDR3 size: 18 residues. Unmatched junction bases numbered 12, after V lost 1 base and J lost 4 bases. This CDR3 is CASSPQGLGQGVFYGYTF. As DNA, the CDR3 is TGTGCCAGCTCACCACAAGGGCTCGGACAGGGGGTTTTCTATGGCTACACCTTC.